The 25 T cell receptor beta chains listed next were all sequenced from one sample in a study of T cells after yellow fever vaccination. A single record per CDR3 protein comes from TCRdb applying MiXCR to the 5' RACE reads. The sample includes 300,000 to 350,000 distinct CDR3 sequences, under 5% of them seen just once. This specimen consisted of PBMCs, obtained 5 days after the yellow fever booster vaccination. These receptors all come from a man between 18 and 29 years old who received the YFV17D yellow fever vaccine.

The sample holds many counts of this clonotype. The chain employs TRBV7-2 and TRBJ2-3, with D tentatively TRBD1 (6 bases). The germline CDR1 and CDR2 sequences are SGHTA and FQGNSA. The CDR3 is 13 residues long. V was pared by 4 bases and J by 11 bases, with 16 bases between. For the CDR3, the DNA is TGTGCCAGCAGCTCCATGGACAGTTCACGGCAGTATTTT. This encodes CASSSMDSSRQYF.

The rearrangement uses TRBV5-1 and TRBJ2-4, with TRBD1 matching 10 bases. V lost 4 bases to trimming and J lost 1 base; unmatched junction nucleotides: 5. From germline, CDR1 is SGHRS and CDR2 YFSETQ. The CDR3 contains 16 residues. CDR3 nucleotide sequence: TGCGCCAGCAGCGCGACAGGGGGCGTCGCCAAAAACATTCAGTACTTC. This translates into CASSATGGVAKNIQYF.

Many counts were recorded for this clonotype. The chain has TRBV6-6 and TRBJ1-2; D possibly corresponds to TRBD1 (5 bases). Trimming removed 0 bases from V and 4 bases from J, with 12 bases in between. The CDR3 runs to 15 residues. CDR1 is MNHNY, CDR2 SVGAGI, per germline (reference sequence). In nucleotides, the CDR3 is TGTGCCAGCAGTTACTCAATCCGGGACTCCTATGGCTACACCTTC. Translated: CASSYSIRDSYGYTF.

The gene calls are TRBV20-1 and TRBJ2-7, with D tentatively TRBD2 (6 bases). V lost 7 bases, J lost 2 bases, and 15 bases lay in between. The CDR3 length is 13 residues. Germline CDR1 DFQATT, CDR2 SNEGSKA (reference sequence). The CDR3 sequence is CSVSGGVTYEQYV. The CDR3 nucleotides are TGCAGTGTCTCTGGAGGGGTAACCTACGAGCAGTACGTC.

There are many counts of this clonotype. The chain has TRBV5-1 and TRBJ2-1; 7 positions match TRBD2. With V trimmed by 3 bases and J by 8 bases, 5 bases remained unmatched. Germline V gene data show CDR1 as SGHRS and CDR2 as YFSETQ. The CDR3 has 13 amino acids. The CDR3: CASSSGGGDEQFF. The CDR3 region has the DNA TGCGCCAGCAGCTCGGGGGGTGGGGATGAGCAGTTCTTC.

The chain links TRBV4-2 to TRBJ2-4; 12 bases align to TRBD2. The trim removed 4 bases at V and 6 bases at J, leaving 10 bases unmatched. Per the germline V gene, CDR1 is LGHNA and CDR2 is YNFKEQ. The CDR3 totals 17 residues. DNA for the CDR3: TGTGCCAGCAGCCCTGGGCCTAGCGGGGGGGCAGGAAACATTCAGTACTTC. Protein product: CASSPGPSGGAGNIQYF.

In its sample, this clonotype was seen many times. This chain uses TRBV7-2 with TRBJ2-3, with 9 bases that match TRBD1. The germline V gene has CDR1 SGHTA and CDR2 FQGNSA. V dropped 3 bases and J dropped 5; count of bases not matched to a gene: 12. This CDR3 is 17 amino acids long. The CDR3 here is CASSFNWGTGYIDTQYF. The CDR3 DNA follows: TGTGCCAGCAGCTTCAATTGGGGGACAGGGTATATAGATACGCAGTATTTT. Filled out from reference TRBV7-2 and TRBJ2-3, the complete variable domain reads GAGVSQSPSNKVTEKGKDVELRCDPISGHTALYWYRQSLGQGLEFLIYFQGNSAPDKSGLPSDRFSAERTGGSVSTLTIQRTQQEDSAVYLCASSFNWGTGYIDTQYFGPGTRLTVL.

The chain has TRBV6-5 and TRBJ1-2, with D possibly TRBD1 on 5 matching bases. This CDR3 spans 13 amino acids. Deletions cut 6 bases from V and 3 bases from J, with 11 bases between. Germline V lookup: CDR1 MNHEY, CDR2 SVGAGI. DNA of the CDR3: TGTGCCAGCAGGGAAATGGGGGACTATGGCTACACCTTC. Translated, it gives CASREMGDYGYTF.

This clonotype was recorded many times. In DNA form, the CDR3 reads TGCGCCAGCAGCTTGTGGGGGCAGTCGGGCGCAGATACGCAGTATTTT. Amino acids: CASSLWGQSGADTQYF. This chain connects TRBV5-1 to TRBJ2-3; D may be TRBD1 (6 bases). V was trimmed by 1 base and J by 4 bases, leaving 16 bases between them. The CDR3 length is 16 residues. The germline V gene encodes CDR1 SGHRS and CDR2 YFSETQ.

This clonotype was picked up many times. The chain is built from TRBV4-1 and TRBJ1-4, with a possible D match to TRBD1 (5 bases). Trimming pared 1 base from V and 0 bases from J, leaving 6 bases between. The germline CDR1 and CDR2 sequences are MGHRA and YSYEKL. The CDR3 contains 15 residues. The DNA of the CDR3 is TGCGCCAGCAGCCAAGCGGGGGCAACTAATGAAAAACTGTTTTTT. As protein: CASSQAGATNEKLFF.

This clonotype was picked up many times. The rearrangement uses TRBV5-1 and TRBJ2-3; D unresolved. The CDR3 extends over 13 amino acids. Between the trimmed V and J ends, which lost 6 bases and 0 bases, there was a span of 8 bases. The germline V gene encodes CDR1 SGHRS and CDR2 YFSETQ. The CDR3 loop is CASMYGSTDTQYF. The CDR3 DNA follows: TGCGCCAGCATGTATGGGAGCACAGATACGCAGTATTTT. Full variable domain (outside the CDR3, taken from reference TRBV5-1 and TRBJ2-3): KAGVTQTPRYLIKTRGQQVTLSCSPISGHRSVSWYQQTPGQGLQFLFEYFSETQRNKGNFPGRFSGRQFSNSRSEMNVSTLELGDSALYLCASMYGSTDTQYFGPGTRLTVL.

This clonotype was recorded many times. The chain is built from TRBV20-1 and TRBJ2-3, with 8 nucleotides matching TRBD2. The ends lost 5 bases at V and 1 base at J; junction bases unmatched: 8. The CDR3 has 15 residues. Looked up from germline, CDR1 is DFQATT and CDR2 is SNEGSKA (reference sequence). CDR3 loop: CSALAGRGGTDTQYF. DNA for the CDR3: TGCAGTGCTTTAGCGGGGCGGGGTGGCACAGATACGCAGTATTTT.

This rearrangement joins TRBV27 to TRBJ1-1; tentatively, D is TRBD1 (6 bases). The CDR3 extends over 13 amino acids. Germline assignment: CDR1 MNHEY and CDR2 SMNVEV (reference sequence). V shed 5 bases and J shed 7 bases, with 14 bases lying between them. Here the CDR3 reads CASSPTGQLEAFF. Written as DNA, the CDR3 is TGTGCCAGCAGTCCCACAGGACAGCTTGAAGCTTTCTTT.

The chain couples TRBV20-1 to TRBJ2-7; D gene unclear. Per germline, CDR1 DFQATT and CDR2 SNEGSKA (reference sequence). CDR3 size: 16 residues. V was trimmed by 3 bases and J by 0 bases, leaving 18 bases between them. As DNA, the CDR3 is TGCAGTGCTAGGTCCGCGGCAGCTATACTCTCCTACGAGCAGTACTTC. It codes for CSARSAAAILSYEQYF.

This clonotype was seen a handful of times. This chain connects TRBV6-4 to TRBJ2-1, with 9 positions matching TRBD1. This CDR3 has 15 residues. Germline lookup yields CDR1 MRHNA and CDR2 SNTAGT. Trimming took 6 bases from V and 2 from J; bases not matched to a gene: 5. The CDR3 here is CASSEQGAAYNEQFF. The CDR3 region has the DNA TGTGCCAGCAGCGAACAGGGGGCAGCCTACAATGAGCAGTTCTTC.

The rearrangement joins TRBV13 to TRBJ1-2, with a weak D call TRBD1 (6 bases). Germline V gene lookup returns CDR1 PRHDT and CDR2 FYEKMQ (reference sequence). The germline V and J ends were trimmed by 5 bases and 4 bases, with 20 bases remaining between them. This CDR3 contains 16 residues. CDR3 in DNA: TGTGCCAGCAGCCCAGGGACCGCCCGGACAGTCTATGGCTACACCTTC. Translation gives CASSPGTARTVYGYTF.

This clonotype was recorded many times. This chain uses TRBV6-1 with TRBJ2-7; 9 nucleotides agree with TRBD2. J lost 7 bases, V lost 8 bases, and 9 bases had no gene match. Germline-derived CDR1 and CDR2 are MNHNS and SASEGT. The CDR3 is 13 amino acids. CDR3 loop: CASGGGAPEEQYF. The CDR3 DNA is TGTGCCAGCGGCGGGGGGGCTCCGGAGGAGCAGTACTTC.

This clonotype came up a few times. V gene TRBV30 combines with J gene TRBJ1-1, with a weak D call TRBD1 (6 bases). V lost 3 bases, J lost 5 bases, and 19 bases lay in between. The CDR3 length is 15 residues. CDR1 and CDR2 (germline): GTSNPN, SVGIG (reference sequence). DNA for the CDR3: TGTGCCTGGAGCAGATCAACAGGGAGGGGGACTGAAGCTTTCTTT. This translates into CAWSRSTGRGTEAFF. Complete variable domain (other parts from reference TRBV30 and TRBJ1-1): SQTIHQWPATLVQPVGSPLSLECTVEGTSNPNLYWYRQAAGRGLQLLFYSVGIGQISSEVPQNLSASRPQDRQFILSSKKLLLSDSGFYLCAWSRSTGRGTEAFFGQGTRLTVV.

This clonotype was picked up many times. The rearrangement links TRBV7-8 to TRBJ1-6, with a tentative D call TRBD1 (6 bases). The CDR3 has 13 amino acids. CDR1 and CDR2 from the germline V gene are SGHVS and FQNEAQ. Trimming took off 6 bases at V and 9 bases at J, with 12 bases between the two ends. CDR3 region: CASRRGLSSPLHF. CDR3 sequence (DNA): TGTGCCAGCAGGCGGGGGCTTAGTTCACCCCTCCACTTT.

V and J are TRBV20-1 and TRBJ2-1, with 8 bases fitting TRBD2. Looked up from germline, CDR1 is DFQATT and CDR2 is SNEGSKA (reference sequence). This CDR3 has 13 amino acids. V shed 1 base and J 9 bases; nucleotides not matched to a gene: 5. This CDR3 reads CSARGVSGIEQFF. The CDR3 region has the DNA TGCAGTGCTAGAGGGGTTAGCGGGATTGAGCAGTTCTTC.

This clonotype has a count of ten or more. This chain uses TRBV7-3 with TRBJ2-3, with 7 bases identical to TRBD2. Germline V CDR1 and CDR2: SGHTA, FQGTGA. With 1 base clipped from V and 1 base from J, the junction kept 5 bases outside the gene matches. This CDR3 is built from 16 residues. The CDR3 bases are TGTGCCAGCAGCTTAATTGAGGGAGGGGGCACAGATACGCAGTATTTT. Protein sequence: CASSLIEGGGTDTQYF.

At least ten counts were recorded for this clonotype. The chain carries TRBV20-1 and TRBJ2-1, with 8 bases fitting TRBD2. The V and J ends lost 4 bases and 0 bases, in that order; junction bases with no gene match: 5. The germline V gene has CDR1 DFQATT and CDR2 SNEGSKA (reference sequence). The CDR3 spans 15 residues. The DNA of the CDR3 is TGCAGTGCTAACGGGAGGGAGAGCTCCTACAATGAGCAGTTCTTC. It yields the protein CSANGRESSYNEQFF.

The gene calls are TRBV20-1 and TRBJ2-3; D is possibly TRBD1 (6 bases). The CDR3 totals 15 residues. V was trimmed by 6 bases and J by 4 bases, leaving 20 bases between them. Germline CDR1 DFQATT, CDR2 SNEGSKA (reference sequence). The CDR3 sequence is CSAKDRRNPPDTQYF. Here the CDR3 DNA reads TGCAGTGCAAAAGACAGGCGAAACCCCCCAGATACGCAGTATTTT.

V is TRBV12-3 or TRBV12-4 and J is TRBJ2-1; possible D gene TRBD2, 5 bases. The V end lost 6 bases, the J end lost 7 bases, and 7 bases lay between the germline ends. The CDR3 consists of 11 residues. The CDR3 DNA is TGTGCCAGCAGAGGACTGAATGAGCAGTTCTTC. Its translation: CASRGLNEQFF.

The chain joins TRBV21-1 to TRBJ2-6. TRBV21-1 is listed as a pseudogene. The CDR3 runs 19 residues. The CDR3 DNA is TGTGCCAGCAGCACGCCTCGGACGGATCGGAGGTCTGGGGCCAACGTCCTGACTTTC. It is translated as CASSTPRTDRRSGANVLTF.